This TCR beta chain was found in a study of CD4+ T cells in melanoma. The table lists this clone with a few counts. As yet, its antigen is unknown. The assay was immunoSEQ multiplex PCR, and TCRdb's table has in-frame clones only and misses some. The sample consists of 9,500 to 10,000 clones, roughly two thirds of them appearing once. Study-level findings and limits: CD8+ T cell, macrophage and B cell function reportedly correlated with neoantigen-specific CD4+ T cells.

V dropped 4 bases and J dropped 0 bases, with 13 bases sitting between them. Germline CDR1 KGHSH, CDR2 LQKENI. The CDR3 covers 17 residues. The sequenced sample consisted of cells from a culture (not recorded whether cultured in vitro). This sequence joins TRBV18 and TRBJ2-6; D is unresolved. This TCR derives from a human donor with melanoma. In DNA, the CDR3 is TGTGCCAGCTCACAACGCGGAGAGTTCTCTGGGGCCAACGTCCTGACTTTC. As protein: CASSQRGEFSGANVLTF.